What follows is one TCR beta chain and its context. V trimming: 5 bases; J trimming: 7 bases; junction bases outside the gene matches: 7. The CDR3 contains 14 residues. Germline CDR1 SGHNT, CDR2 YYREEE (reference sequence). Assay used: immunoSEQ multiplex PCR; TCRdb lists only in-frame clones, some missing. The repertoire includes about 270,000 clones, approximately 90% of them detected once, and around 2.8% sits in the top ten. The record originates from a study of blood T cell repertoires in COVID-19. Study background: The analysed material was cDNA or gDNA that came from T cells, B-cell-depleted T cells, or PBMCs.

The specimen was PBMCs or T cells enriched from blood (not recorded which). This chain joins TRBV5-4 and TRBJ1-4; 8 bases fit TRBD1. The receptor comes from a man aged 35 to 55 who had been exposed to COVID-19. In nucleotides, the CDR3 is TGTGCCAGCAGACAATCAGGGGGCACTGAAAAACTGTTTTTT. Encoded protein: CASRQSGGTEKLFF.